The 3 T cell receptor beta chains below were found in one sample sequenced in a study of spatial heterogeneity in lung cancer. MiXCR was run by TCRdb on the 5' RACE reads, yielding one entry per CDR3 protein. The sample records approximately 44,000 distinct CDR3 sequences, roughly 13% being singletons. The sample's time point: sample taken at primary tumor resection. The sample consisted of PBMCs, taken at surgery. Source of these receptors: a male donor with early-stage non-small cell lung cancer.

In DNA form, the CDR3 reads TGTGCCAGCAGCTTAGTCTTCTCCTGGGAGACCCAGTACTTC. This sequence encodes CASSLVFSWETQYF. The rearrangement joins TRBV7-2 to TRBJ2-5; no definite D call. In germline, CDR1 is SGHTA, CDR2 FQGNSA. The CDR3 loop spans 14 amino acids. With 1 base removed from V and 5 bases from J, the gap between germline ends came to 11 bases.

A few counts support this clonotype. V usage is TRBV5-4 and J usage is TRBJ1-5, with a possible D match to TRBD1 (6 bases). Trimming removed 0 bases at V and 4 bases at J, with 8 bases between. Germline V gene lookup returns CDR1 SGHNT and CDR2 YYREEE (reference sequence). This CDR3 has 14 amino acids. The CDR3 loop is CASSLGTGNQPQHF. The CDR3, as DNA: TGTGCCAGCAGCTTGGGTACAGGGAATCAGCCCCAGCATTTT.

This clonotype has a handful of counts. The gene calls are TRBV9 and TRBJ1-1; maybe TRBD1 (5 bases). The CDR3 is made up of 15 amino acids. Deletions cut 2 bases from V and 2 bases from J, with 13 bases between. From germline, CDR1 is SGDLS and CDR2 YYNGEE. In DNA form, the CDR3 reads TGTGCCAGCAGCGTCGTGGGGCACACTAACACTGAAGCTTTCTTT. Encoded protein: CASSVVGHTNTEAFF.